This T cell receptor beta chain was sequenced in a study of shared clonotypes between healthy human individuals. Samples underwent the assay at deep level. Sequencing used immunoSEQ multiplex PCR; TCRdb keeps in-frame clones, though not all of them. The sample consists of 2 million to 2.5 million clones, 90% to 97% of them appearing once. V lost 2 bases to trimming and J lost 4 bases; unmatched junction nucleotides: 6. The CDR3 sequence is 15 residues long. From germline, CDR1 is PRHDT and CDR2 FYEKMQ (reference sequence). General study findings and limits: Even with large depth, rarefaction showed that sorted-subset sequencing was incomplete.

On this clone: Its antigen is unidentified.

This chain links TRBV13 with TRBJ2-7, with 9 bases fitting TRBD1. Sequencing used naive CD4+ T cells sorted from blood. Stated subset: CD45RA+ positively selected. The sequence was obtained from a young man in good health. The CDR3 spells CASSLSDRGSYEQYF. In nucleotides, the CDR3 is TGTGCCAGCAGCTTAAGTGACAGGGGGTCGTACGAGCAGTACTTC.